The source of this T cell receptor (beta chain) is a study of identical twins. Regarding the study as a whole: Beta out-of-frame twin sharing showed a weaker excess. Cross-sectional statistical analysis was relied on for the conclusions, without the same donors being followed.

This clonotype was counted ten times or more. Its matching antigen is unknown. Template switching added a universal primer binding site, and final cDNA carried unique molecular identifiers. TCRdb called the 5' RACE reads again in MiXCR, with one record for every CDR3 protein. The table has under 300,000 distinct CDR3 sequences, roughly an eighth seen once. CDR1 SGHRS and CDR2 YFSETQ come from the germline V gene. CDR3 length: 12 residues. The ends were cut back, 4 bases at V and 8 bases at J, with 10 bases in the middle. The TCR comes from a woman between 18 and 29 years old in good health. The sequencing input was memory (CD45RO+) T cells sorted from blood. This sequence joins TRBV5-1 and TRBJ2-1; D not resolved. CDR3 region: CASSKGEDEQFF. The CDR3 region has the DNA TGCGCCAGCAGCAAGGGCGAGGATGAGCAGTTCTTC.